A selection of T cell receptor beta chains follows, all from one sample in a study of blood T cell repertoires in COVID-19. Here immunoSEQ multiplex PCR was the method, and the copy in TCRdb shows in-frame clones only, minus some. The table includes about 270,000 clones, under 95% detected once. The specimen was PBMCs or T cells enriched from blood (not recorded which). The receptors derive from a woman in her forties with acute COVID-19. The CDR3 runs from the conserved cysteine through the conserved F or W. D genes are given only for firm matches. Clone size is given for some rows only: seen once, a few or many times, or a class if the clone is expanded.

j_call,clone_size,d_call,v_call,cdr3_aa,cdr3_nt
TRBJ2-7,-,TRBD1,TRBV7-9,CASSPRSGTGFYEQYF,TGTGCCAGCAGCCCCAGATCCGGGACAGGCTTCTACGAGCAGTACTTC
TRBJ1-1,-,-,TRBV7-2,CASSLRGRNTEAFF,TGTGCCAGCAGCTTGAGGGGGAGGAACACTGAAGCTTTCTTT
TRBJ1-2,-,-,TRBV2,CASSADRPNYGYTF,TGTGCCAGCAGTGCGGACAGACCTAACTATGGCTACACCTTC
TRBJ1-4,-,-,TRBV2,CASSANREGEKLFF,TGTGCCAGCAGTGCAAACAGGGAGGGAGAAAAACTGTTTTTT
TRBJ1-2,-,TRBD1,TRBV5-1,CASSSQPGQGAGFGGYTF,TGCGCCAGCAGCTCGCAGCCGGGACAGGGGGCTGGTTTTGGAGGCTACACCTTC
TRBJ1-6,-,TRBD1,TRBV3-1/TRBV3-2,CASSPRDRGNSPLHF,TGTGCCAGCAGCCCCCGGGACAGGGGAAACTCACCCCTCCACTTT
TRBJ1-2,-,-,TRBV7-9,CASSSGLNYGYTF,TGTGCCAGCAGCTCGGGACTTAACTATGGCTACACCTTC
TRBJ2-7,-,-,TRBV11-3,CASSLGGTSYEQYF,TGTGCCAGCAGCTTAGGTGGGACAAGCTACGAGCAGTACTTC
TRBJ2-1,-,TRBD2,TRBV5-1,CASSWDPGLATNEQFF,TGCGCCAGCAGCTGGGACCCGGGACTAGCGACCAATGAGCAGTTCTTC
TRBJ2-1,-,-,TRBV6-2/TRBV6-3,CASSYSLRGNDNEQFF,TGTGCCAGCAGTTATTCTCTCCGGGGAAATGACAATGAGCAGTTCTTC
TRBJ1-1,-,-,TRBV7-2,CASSLFEGQNTEAFF,TGTGCCAGCAGCTTATTCGAGGGACAAAACACTGAAGCTTTCTTT
TRBJ2-5,-,-,TRBV2,CASTPYQETQYF,TGTGCCAGCACCCCGTACCAAGAGACCCAGTACTTC
TRBJ1-2,-,-,TRBV3-1/TRBV3-2,CASSQAGIKGYTF,TGTGCCAGCAGCCAAGCAGGGATAAAAGGCTACACCTTC
TRBJ1-6,few,-,TRBV6-5,CASRETVPSPLHF,TGTGCCAGCAGAGAGACAGTCCCTTCACCCCTCCACTTT
TRBJ2-3,-,-,TRBV19,CASSIALGSVTDTQYF,TGTGCCAGTAGTATAGCCCTAGGATCGGTAACAGATACGCAGTATTTT
TRBJ1-6,-,TRBD1,TRBV7-2,CASSSQGGQSPLHF,TGTGCCAGCAGCTCCCAGGGGGGCCAATCACCCCTCCACTTT
TRBJ1-1,-,-,TRBV5-1,CASARGALGDTEAFF,TGCGCCAGTGCCCGGGGGGCTCTGGGGGACACTGAAGCTTTCTTT
TRBJ2-6,-,-,TRBV12-5,CASGLVLPGVSGSGANVLTF,TGTGCTAGTGGTTTGGTACTGCCCGGAGTGTCGGGGTCTGGGGCCAACGTCCTGACTTTC
TRBJ1-6,-,TRBD1,TRBV9,CASSPRMTGLPNSPLHF,TGTGCCAGCAGCCCTCGAATGACAGGGCTCCCTAATTCACCCCTCCACTTT
TRBJ1-1,-,-,TRBV5-1,CASSLGRTAGLNTEAFF,TGCGCCAGCAGCCTTGGCCGGACAGCGGGGTTGAACACTGAAGCTTTCTTT
TRBJ2-2,-,TRBD1,TRBV6-5,CASSDRDVPLGELFF,TGTGCCAGCAGCGACAGGGATGTTCCCCTAGGGGAGCTGTTTTTT
TRBJ2-5,-,-,TRBV6-5,CASSYSSMGETQYF,TGTGCCAGCAGTTACTCTAGCATGGGAGAGACCCAGTACTTC
TRBJ2-5,-,TRBD1,TRBV11-2,CASSRDSKTQYF,TGTGCCAGCAGTCGGGACAGTAAGACCCAGTACTTC
TRBJ2-1,few,TRBD2,TRBV5-1,CASSLEASGYNEQFF,TGCGCCAGCAGCTTGGAAGCTAGCGGCTACAATGAGCAGTTCTTC
TRBJ1-2,-,TRBD1,TRBV6-2/TRBV6-3,CASSYVDRGLGYTF,TGTGCCAGCAGTTACGTCGACAGGGGGCTTGGCTACACCTTC
TRBJ2-1,-,TRBD1,TRBV7-3,CASSRAGTVNNEQFF,TGTGCCAGCAGCCGCGCCGGGACAGTTAACAATGAGCAGTTCTTC
TRBJ1-2,once,-,TRBV6-5,CASSSQGLFYGYTF,TGTGCCAGCAGTTCCCAGGGGCTTTTCTATGGCTACACCTTC
TRBJ1-5,-,-,TRBV19,CASSIAPGGQPQHF,TGTGCCAGTAGTATAGCCCCGGGGGGTCAGCCCCAGCATTTT
TRBJ1-2,-,TRBD1,TRBV19,CASTPVLAGGTYGYTF,TGTGCCAGTACCCCGGTCCTCGCAGGGGGCACCTATGGCTACACCTTC
TRBJ2-7,-,-,TRBV18,CASSALASPSYEQYF,TGTGCCAGCTCGGCTTTAGCGTCCCCCTCCTACGAGCAGTACTTC
TRBJ1-4,-,-,TRBV2,CASTSLWQGSEKLFF,TGTGCCAGCACGTCTCTATGGCAGGGGAGCGAAAAACTGTTTTTT
TRBJ2-7,-,TRBD2,TRBV11-2,CASSLAGTSGTYEQYF,TGTGCCAGCAGCTTAGCTGGGACTAGCGGAACCTACGAGCAGTACTTC
TRBJ2-7,once,TRBD1,TRBV5-1,CASSTGQGADTYEQYF,TGCGCCAGCAGCACCGGACAGGGGGCCGATACCTACGAGCAGTACTTC
TRBJ2-5,-,-,TRBV3-1/TRBV3-2,CASSSWGLSQETQYF,TGTGCCAGCAGCTCCTGGGGGCTGTCACAAGAGACCCAGTACTTC
TRBJ1-2,-,-,TRBV7-9,CASSLGADYGYTF,TGTGCCAGCAGCTTAGGGGCAGACTATGGCTACACCTTC
TRBJ2-5,-,TRBD2,TRBV7-3,CASSRGGDETQYF,TGTGCCAGCAGCCGCGGGGGGGATGAGACCCAGTACTTC
TRBJ2-2,-,TRBD2,TRBV24-1,CATSDLKREGKNTGELFF,TGTGCCACCAGTGATTTAAAGCGGGAGGGAAAGAACACCGGGGAGCTGTTTTTT
TRBJ1-2,-,-,TRBV4-3,CASSQEYSTSYGYTF,TGCGCCAGCAGCCAAGAGTACAGTACCTCCTATGGCTACACCTTC
TRBJ2-3,once,TRBD1,TRBV19,CASSRTGITDTQYF,TGTGCCAGTAGTAGGACAGGGATAACAGATACGCAGTATTTT
TRBJ2-1,-,TRBD1,TRBV24-1,CATSDHRQGNEQFF,TGTGCCACCAGTGATCACCGACAGGGCAATGAGCAGTTCTTC
TRBJ2-1,once,TRBD1,TRBV5-1,CASSLPGTVKYNEQFF,TGCGCCAGCAGCCTACCCGGGACAGTGAAGTACAATGAGCAGTTCTTC
TRBJ2-7,-,-,TRBV4-3,CASSQDAGSSYEQYF,TGCGCCAGCAGCCAAGATGCGGGTTCTTCCTACGAGCAGTACTTC
TRBJ2-1,-,-,TRBV6-2/TRBV6-3,CASSLGSSYNEQFF,TGTGCCAGCAGTTTAGGGAGCTCCTACAATGAGCAGTTCTTC
TRBJ1-2,-,-,TRBV18,CASSPNRVPARGWYGYTF,TGTGCCAGCTCACCAAACCGCGTCCCTGCCAGGGGTTGGTATGGCTACACCTTC
TRBJ2-1,-,TRBD2,TRBV19,CASSMGGSTYNEQFF,TGTGCCAGTAGTATGGGGGGGAGTACCTACAATGAGCAGTTCTTC
TRBJ2-3,-,TRBD2,TRBV4-1,CASSQEYGGSRVDTQYF,TGCGCCAGCAGCCAAGAGTACGGCGGGAGTCGGGTAGATACGCAGTATTTT
TRBJ2-1,-,-,TRBV19,CASRKDGLYNEQFF,TGTGCCAGTAGAAAAGACGGACTATACAATGAGCAGTTCTTC
TRBJ2-2,once,-,TRBV11-3,CASRTSNTGELFF,TGTGCCAGCAGGACATCGAACACCGGGGAGCTGTTTTTT
TRBJ2-5,-,TRBD1,TRBV18,CASSPPGQGQRGETQYF,TGTGCCAGCTCACCACCGGGACAGGGGCAACGGGGTGAGACCCAGTACTTC
TRBJ2-7,-,TRBD1,TRBV10-3,CATGRDRGPYEQYF,TGTGCCACCGGACGGGACAGGGGGCCGTACGAGCAGTACTTC
TRBJ2-1,-,-,TRBV7-2,CASSLVLLAGYNEQFF,TGTGCCAGCAGCTTAGTCCTCTTGGCGGGGTACAATGAGCAGTTCTTC
TRBJ2-3,-,TRBD2,TRBV7-9,CASSLRLAGGNTQYF,TGTGCCAGCAGCTTACGCCTAGCGGGAGGGAATACGCAGTATTTT
TRBJ2-3,-,-,TRBV6-8,CASSALVSGVPSTDTQYF,TGTGCCAGCAGTGCTCTTGTTTCGGGAGTTCCTAGCACAGATACGCAGTATTTT
TRBJ2-2,large,TRBD1,TRBV3-1/TRBV3-2,CASTPGQDANTGELFF,TGTGCCAGCACTCCGGGACAGGACGCGAACACCGGGGAGCTGTTTTTT
TRBJ2-1,-,TRBD2,TRBV18,CASSPVTSGYNEQFF,TGTGCCAGCTCACCAGTGACTAGCGGGTACAATGAGCAGTTCTTC
TRBJ2-7,-,TRBD2,TRBV5-1,CASSRTSGGGEQYF,TGCGCCAGCAGCCGTACTAGCGGGGGGGGCGAGCAGTACTTC
TRBJ1-5,once,TRBD1,TRBV28,CASSYGQGISQPQHF,TGTGCCAGCAGCTACGGACAGGGGATAAGTCAGCCCCAGCATTTT
TRBJ2-7,-,TRBD2,TRBV6-5,CASRSIAGGTYEQYF,TGTGCCAGCAGGTCCATAGCGGGAGGGACCTACGAGCAGTACTTC
TRBJ2-7,-,-,TRBV11-3,CASSLYGSSYEQYF,TGTGCCAGCAGCCTCTATGGGAGTTCCTACGAGCAGTACTTC